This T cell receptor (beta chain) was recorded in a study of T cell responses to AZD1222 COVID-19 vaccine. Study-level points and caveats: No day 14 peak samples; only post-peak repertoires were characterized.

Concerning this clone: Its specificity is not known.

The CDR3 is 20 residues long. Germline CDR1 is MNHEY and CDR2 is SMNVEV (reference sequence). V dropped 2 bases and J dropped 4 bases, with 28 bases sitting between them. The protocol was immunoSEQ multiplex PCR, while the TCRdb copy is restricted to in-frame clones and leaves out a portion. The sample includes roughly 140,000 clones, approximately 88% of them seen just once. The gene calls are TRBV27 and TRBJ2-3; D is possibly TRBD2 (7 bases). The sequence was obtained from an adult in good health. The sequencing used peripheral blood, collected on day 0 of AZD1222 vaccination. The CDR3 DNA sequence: TGTGCCAGCAGTTTACCCCGCAGCGCTAGCGGAAGGGGACACTCAGATACGCAGTATTTT. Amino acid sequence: CASSLPRSASGRGHSDTQYF.